The clone carrying this T cell receptor (beta chain) came up many times. The sample belongs to a study of early T cells in non-severe SARS-CoV-2 infection. Attached unique molecular identifiers marked individual cDNA molecules. TCRdb called the 5' RACE reads again in MiXCR, with one record for every CDR3 protein. The sample contains tens of thousands of distinct CDR3 sequences, about 7.7% of which appear only once. The CDR3 runs 14 residues. CDR1 SNHLY and CDR2 FYNNEI come from the germline V gene. V was trimmed by 6 bases and J by 1 base, leaving 10 bases between them. This chain links TRBV2 with TRBJ1-5, with D tentatively TRBD1 (6 bases). This receptor was obtained from an adult who was a healthcare worker with PCR-confirmed SARS-CoV-2 infection or an uninfected control (not recorded which). The source material was whole blood. This CDR3 reads CASRGTGSNQPQHF. DNA of the CDR3: TGTGCCAGCAGGGGAACAGGGAGCAATCAGCCCCAGCATTTT.